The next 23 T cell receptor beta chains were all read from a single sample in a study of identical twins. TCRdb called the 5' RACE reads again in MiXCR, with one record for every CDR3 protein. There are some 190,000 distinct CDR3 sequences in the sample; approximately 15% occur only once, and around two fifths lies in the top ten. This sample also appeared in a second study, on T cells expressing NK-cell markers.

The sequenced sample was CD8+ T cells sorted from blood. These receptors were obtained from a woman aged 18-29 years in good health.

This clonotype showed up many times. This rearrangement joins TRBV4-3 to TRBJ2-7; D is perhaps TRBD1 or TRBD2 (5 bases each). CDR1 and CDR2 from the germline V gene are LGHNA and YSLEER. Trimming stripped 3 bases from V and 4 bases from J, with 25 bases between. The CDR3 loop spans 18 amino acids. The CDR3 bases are TGCGCCAGCAGCCAGGAGATATCATCAGGTGGGGGTATTTACGAGCAGTACTTC. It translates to CASSQEISSGGGIYEQYF.

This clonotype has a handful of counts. In DNA form, the CDR3 reads TGTGCCACCAGTTCAGACACCCCGGCCTACTACGAGCAGTACTTC. It yields the protein CATSSDTPAYYEQYF. V is TRBV15 and J is TRBJ2-7; D not resolved. The germline CDR1 and CDR2 sequences are LNHNV and YYDKDF (reference sequence). Between the trimmed V and J ends, which lost 6 bases and 3 bases, there was a span of 18 bases. CDR3 length: 15 amino acids.

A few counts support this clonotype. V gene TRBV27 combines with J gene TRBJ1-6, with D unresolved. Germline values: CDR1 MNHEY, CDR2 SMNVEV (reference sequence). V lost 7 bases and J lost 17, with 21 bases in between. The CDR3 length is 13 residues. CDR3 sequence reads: CASTVTLGSPFHF. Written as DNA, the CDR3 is TGTGCCAGCACCGTGACCCTGGGCAGCCCTTTCCACTTT.

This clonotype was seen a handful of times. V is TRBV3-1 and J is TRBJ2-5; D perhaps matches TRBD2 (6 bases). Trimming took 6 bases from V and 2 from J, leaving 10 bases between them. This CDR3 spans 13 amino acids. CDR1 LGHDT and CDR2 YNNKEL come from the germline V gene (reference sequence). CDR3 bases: TGTGCCAGCAGGGGGGGTTCACAAGAGACCCAGTACTTC. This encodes CASRGGSQETQYF.

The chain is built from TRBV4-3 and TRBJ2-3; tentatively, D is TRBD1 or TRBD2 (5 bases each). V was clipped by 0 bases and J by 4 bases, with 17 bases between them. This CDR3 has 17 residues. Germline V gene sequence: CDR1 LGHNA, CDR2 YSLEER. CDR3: CASSQDSAGTPADTQYF. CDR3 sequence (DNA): TGCGCCAGCAGCCAAGACTCAGCAGGGACCCCCGCAGATACGCAGTATTTT.

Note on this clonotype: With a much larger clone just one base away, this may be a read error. The CDR3 reads CASSGTIAKNIQYF. The CDR3 DNA sequence: TGTGCCAGCAGTGGGACAATAGCCAAAAACATTCAGTACTTC. This chain joins TRBV6-1 and TRBJ2-4; D might be TRBD1 (5 bases). The V and J ends lost 4 bases and 0 bases respectively, with 7 bases between them. CDR1 MNHNS and CDR2 SASEGT come from the germline V gene. The CDR3 consists of 14 residues.

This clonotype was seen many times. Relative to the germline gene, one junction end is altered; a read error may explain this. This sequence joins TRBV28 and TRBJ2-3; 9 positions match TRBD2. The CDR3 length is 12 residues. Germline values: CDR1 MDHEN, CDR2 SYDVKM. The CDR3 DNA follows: TGTGCCAGCAGTTTGTCCGGGACTAGCTTCGATTTT. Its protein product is CASSLSGTSFDF.

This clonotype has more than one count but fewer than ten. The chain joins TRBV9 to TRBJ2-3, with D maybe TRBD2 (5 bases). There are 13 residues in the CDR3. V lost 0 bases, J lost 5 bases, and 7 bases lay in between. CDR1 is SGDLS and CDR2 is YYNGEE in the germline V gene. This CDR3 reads CASSVGRGDTQYF. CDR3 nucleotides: TGTGCCAGCAGCGTAGGCCGGGGAGATACGCAGTATTTT.

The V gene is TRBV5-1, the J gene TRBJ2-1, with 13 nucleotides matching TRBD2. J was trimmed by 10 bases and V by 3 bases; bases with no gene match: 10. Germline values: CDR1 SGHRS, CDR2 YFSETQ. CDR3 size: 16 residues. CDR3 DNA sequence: TGCGCCAGCAGCTCCCCTACTAGCGGGGGGGTTGGCGAGCAGTTCTTC. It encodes CASSSPTSGGVGEQFF.

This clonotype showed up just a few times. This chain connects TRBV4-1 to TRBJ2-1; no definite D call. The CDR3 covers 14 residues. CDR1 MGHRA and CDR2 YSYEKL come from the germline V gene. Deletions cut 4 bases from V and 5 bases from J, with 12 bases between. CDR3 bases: TGCGCCAGCAGCCTCCCCCTCGGAAACAATGAGCAGTTCTTC. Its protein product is CASSLPLGNNEQFF.

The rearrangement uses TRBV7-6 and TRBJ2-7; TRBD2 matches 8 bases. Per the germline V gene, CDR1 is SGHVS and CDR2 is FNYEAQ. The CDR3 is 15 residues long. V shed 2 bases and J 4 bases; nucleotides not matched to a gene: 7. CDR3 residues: CASSLTSGSLYEQYF. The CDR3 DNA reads TGTGCCAGCAGCTTAACGAGCGGGAGCTTGTACGAGCAGTACTTC.

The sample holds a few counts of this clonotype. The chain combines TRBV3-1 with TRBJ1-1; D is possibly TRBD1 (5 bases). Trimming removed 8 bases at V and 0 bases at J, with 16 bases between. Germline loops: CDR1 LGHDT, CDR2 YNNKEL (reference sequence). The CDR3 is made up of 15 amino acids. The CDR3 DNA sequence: TGTGCCAGCTCTGGCGTGGGACGGTTGAACACTGAAGCTTTCTTT. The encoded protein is CASSGVGRLNTEAFF.

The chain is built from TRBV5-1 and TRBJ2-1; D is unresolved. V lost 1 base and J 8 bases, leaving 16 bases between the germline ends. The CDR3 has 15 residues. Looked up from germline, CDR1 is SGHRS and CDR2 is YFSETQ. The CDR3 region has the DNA TGCGCCAGCAGCTTGCCCAGTCAGTCGTCCGATGAGCAGTTCTTC. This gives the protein CASSLPSQSSDEQFF. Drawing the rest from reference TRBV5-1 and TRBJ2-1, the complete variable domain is KAGVTQTPRYLIKTRGQQVTLSCSPISGHRSVSWYQQTPGQGLQFLFEYFSETQRNKGNFPGRFSGRQFSNSRSEMNVSTLELGDSALYLCASSLPSQSSDEQFFGPGTRLTVL.

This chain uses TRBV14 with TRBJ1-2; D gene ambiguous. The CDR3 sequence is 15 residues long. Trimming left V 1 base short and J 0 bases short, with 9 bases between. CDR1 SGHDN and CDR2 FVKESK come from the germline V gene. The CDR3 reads CASSQVAGANYGYTF. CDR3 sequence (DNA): TGTGCCAGCAGCCAAGTCGCGGGAGCTAACTATGGCTACACCTTC.

The CDR3 DNA is TGCGCCAGCAGCCAACAGGAGTCCTACGAGCAGTACTTC. Translating gives CASSQQESYEQYF. This chain connects TRBV4-1 to TRBJ2-7; D gene ambiguous. Trimming took off 2 bases at V and 1 base at J, with 6 bases between the two ends. The CDR3 is made up of 13 amino acids. Germline assignment: CDR1 MGHRA and CDR2 YSYEKL.

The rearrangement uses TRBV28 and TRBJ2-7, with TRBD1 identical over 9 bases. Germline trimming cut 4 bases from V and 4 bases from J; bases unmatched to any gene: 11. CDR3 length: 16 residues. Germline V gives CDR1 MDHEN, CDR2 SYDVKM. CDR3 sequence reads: CASSSGTGIGLYEQYF. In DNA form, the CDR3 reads TGTGCCAGCAGTTCCGGGACAGGGATAGGCCTGTACGAGCAGTACTTC.

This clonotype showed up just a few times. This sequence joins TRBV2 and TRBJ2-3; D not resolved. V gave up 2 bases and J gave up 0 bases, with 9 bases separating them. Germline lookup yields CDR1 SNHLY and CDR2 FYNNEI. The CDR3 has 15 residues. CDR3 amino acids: CASSELTASTDTQYF. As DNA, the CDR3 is TGTGCCAGCAGTGAATTGACGGCTAGCACAGATACGCAGTATTTT. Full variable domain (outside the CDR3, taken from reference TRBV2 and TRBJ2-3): EPEVTQTPSHQVTQMGQEVILRCVPISNHLYFYWYRQILGQKVEFLVSFYNNEISEKSEIFDDQFSVERPDGSNFTLKIRSTKLEDSAMYFCASSELTASTDTQYFGPGTRLTVL.

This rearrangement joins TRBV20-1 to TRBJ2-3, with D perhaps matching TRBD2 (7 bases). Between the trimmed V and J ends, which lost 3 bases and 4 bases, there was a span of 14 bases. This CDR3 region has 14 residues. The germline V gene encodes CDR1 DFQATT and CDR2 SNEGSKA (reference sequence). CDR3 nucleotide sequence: TGCAGTGCTAGTTCCGGGGGGCGGTCAGATACGCAGTATTTT. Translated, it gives CSASSGGRSDTQYF.

The chain's CDR3 is CSVDYGRISYNEQFF. The CDR3 region has the DNA TGCAGCGTTGATTATGGACGGATTTCCTACAATGAGCAGTTCTTC. The gene calls are TRBV29-1 and TRBJ2-1; D ambiguous. The CDR3 length is 15 residues. V shed 3 bases and J shed 1 base, with 13 bases lying between them. Germline loops: CDR1 SQVTM, CDR2 ANQGSEA.

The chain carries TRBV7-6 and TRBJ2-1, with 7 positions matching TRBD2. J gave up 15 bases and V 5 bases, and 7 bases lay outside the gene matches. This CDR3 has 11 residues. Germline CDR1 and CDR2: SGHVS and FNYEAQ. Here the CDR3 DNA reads TGTGCCAGCAGCACAAGCGGGATGGCGTTCTTC. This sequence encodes CASSTSGMAFF.

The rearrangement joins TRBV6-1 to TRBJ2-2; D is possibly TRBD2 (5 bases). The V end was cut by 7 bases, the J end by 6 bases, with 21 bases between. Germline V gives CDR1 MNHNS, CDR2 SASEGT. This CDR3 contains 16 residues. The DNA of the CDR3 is TGTGCCAGCACCGAGTACGCATCGGGGTTGGCCGGGGAGCTGTTTTTT. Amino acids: CASTEYASGLAGELFF.

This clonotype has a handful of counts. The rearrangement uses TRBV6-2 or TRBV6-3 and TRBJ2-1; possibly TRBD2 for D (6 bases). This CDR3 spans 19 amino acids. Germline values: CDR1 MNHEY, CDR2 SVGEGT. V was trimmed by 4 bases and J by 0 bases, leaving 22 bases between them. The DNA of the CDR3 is TGTGCCAGCAGTTCCCTCGTACAGCATGGGGGACTCTCCTACAATGAGCAGTTCTTC. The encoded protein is CASSSLVQHGGLSYNEQFF.

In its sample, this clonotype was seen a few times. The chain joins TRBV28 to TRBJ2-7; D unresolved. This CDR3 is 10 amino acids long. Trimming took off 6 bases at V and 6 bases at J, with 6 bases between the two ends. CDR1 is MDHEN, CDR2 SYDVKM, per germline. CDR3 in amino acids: CASRFGEQYF. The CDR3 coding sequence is TGTGCCAGCAGGTTCGGCGAGCAGTACTTC.